The 26 T cell receptor beta chains below were found in one sample sequenced in a study of cytomegalovirus exposure and HLA in healthy donors. 13 Jbeta primers and 60 Vbeta primers were used for the PCR. Produced via immunoSEQ multiplex PCR; TCRdb's table is partial and in-frame only. The sample lists about 120,000 clones; 60% to 85% were seen once. Sequenced material: PBMCs. Receptor source: a woman between 40 and 50 years old in good health and CMV-seropositive.

CDR3: CASSPGGNTIYF. The CDR3 bases are TGTGCCAGTAGTCCCGGGGGAAACACCATATATTTT. The chain couples TRBV19 to TRBJ1-3; D is uncertain. Germline-derived CDR1 and CDR2 are LNHDA and SQIVND (reference sequence). Trimming took 5 bases from V and 4 from J, leaving 6 bases between them. This CDR3 has 12 residues.

The genes are TRBV9 and TRBJ2-7; maybe TRBD2 (8 bases). Per the germline V gene, CDR1 is SGDLS and CDR2 is YYNGEE. This CDR3 is built from 14 residues. V lost 4 bases to trimming and J lost 7 bases, with 18 bases between them. As DNA, the CDR3 is TGTGCCAGCAGCCGCGGGGGGACAGAGCGGGAGCAGTACTTC. It codes for CASSRGGTEREQYF.

This clone appeared once. V usage is TRBV6-5 and J usage is TRBJ1-2, with no clear D. Per germline, CDR1 MNHEY and CDR2 SVGAGI. The V end was cut by 5 bases, the J end by 8 bases, with 15 bases between. This CDR3 has 13 amino acids. CDR3 in DNA: TGTGCCAGCAGTCAAGGCGGGGTATGGGGCTACACCTTC. Its translation: CASSQGGVWGYTF.

This clone was counted once. The rearrangement links TRBV12-5 to TRBJ2-4; tentatively, D is TRBD1 (5 bases). Germline V gene sequence: CDR1 LGHNT, CDR2 FRNRAP. CDR3 length equals 12 residues. Trimming took off 4 bases at V and 10 bases at J, with 11 bases between the two ends. In nucleotides, the CDR3 is TGTGCTAGTGGTTCACGTCAGGGTATTCAGTACTTC. This codes for CASGSRQGIQYF.

This clone showed up just a few times. The chain uses TRBV6-5 and TRBJ2-1; 7 bases fit TRBD2. The CDR3 length is 16 residues. Germline V CDR1 and CDR2: MNHEY, SVGAGI. V gave up 0 bases and J gave up 4 bases; unmatched junction bases: 6. The CDR3 region is CASSYSVMRGYNEQFF. In DNA, the CDR3 is TGTGCCAGCAGTTACTCGGTGATGCGGGGGTACAATGAGCAGTTCTTC.

The V and J genes are TRBV27 and TRBJ1-1, with D perhaps TRBD1 (6 bases). This CDR3 contains 15 residues. Per the germline V gene, CDR1 is MNHEY and CDR2 is SMNVEV (reference sequence). With 6 bases removed from V and 4 bases from J, the gap between germline ends came to 18 bases. The CDR3 nucleotides are TGTGCCAGCAGATTAGGACAGAGAGGGGGCACTGAAGCTTTCTTT. Translation gives CASRLGQRGGTEAFF.

The rearrangement links TRBV7-2 to TRBJ1-1; a weak D match, TRBD1 (6 bases). The germline CDR1 and CDR2 sequences are SGHTA and FQGNSA. This CDR3 contains 13 residues. Between the trimmed V and J ends, which lost 4 bases and 2 bases, there was a span of 8 bases. Here the CDR3 reads CASSSGGNTEAFF. DNA of the CDR3: TGTGCCAGCAGCTCGGGGGGCAACACTGAAGCTTTCTTT. Full variable domain (outside the CDR3, taken from reference TRBV7-2 and TRBJ1-1): GAGVSQSPSNKVTEKGKDVELRCDPISGHTALYWYRQSLGQGLEFLIYFQGNSAPDKSGLPSDRFSAERTGGSVSTLTIQRTQQEDSAVYLCASSSGGNTEAFFGQGTRLTVV.

The V gene is TRBV2, the J gene TRBJ1-2, with 9 bases that match TRBD1. The CDR3 is 14 amino acids. The J segment lost 2 bases and the V segment lost 5 bases, leaving 3 bases of the junction unmatched. Germline V gene sequence: CDR1 SNHLY, CDR2 FYNNEI. CDR3 sequence reads: CASSPQGANYGYTF. CDR3 DNA: TGTGCCAGCAGTCCACAGGGGGCGAACTATGGCTACACCTTC.

In this sample, this clone turned up once. The chain uses TRBV9 and TRBJ1-2; 7 bases fit TRBD1. Germline V gives CDR1 SGDLS, CDR2 YYNGEE. The V and J ends lost 3 bases and 4 bases, in that order; junction bases with no gene match: 9. The CDR3 is 15 residues long. The CDR3 sequence is CASSASGTDLYGYTF. CDR3 bases: TGTGCCAGCAGCGCTTCCGGGACAGACCTCTATGGCTACACCTTC.

This clone was counted once. This likely comes from a read error, as the CDR3 has no conserved phenylalanine or tryptophan at its end. The chain couples TRBV19 to TRBJ2-7; tentatively, D is TRBD2 (6 bases). V lost 10 bases and J lost 2, with 21 bases in between. CDR1 and CDR2 from the germline V gene are LNHDA and SQIVND (reference sequence). This CDR3 has 15 amino acids. The CDR3 DNA is TGTGCCACTAAAAGGGACTTTCCCCTACCCTACGAGCAGTACCTC. Translating it yields CATKRDFPLPYEQYL.

Only a few counts were recorded for this clone. The chain recombines TRBV10-1 with TRBJ1-3; 7 bases are shared with TRBD1. This CDR3 is 13 amino acids long. Germline assignment: CDR1 WNHNN and CDR2 SYGVQD (reference sequence). V was pared by 5 bases and J by 5 bases, with 3 bases of the junction left unmatched. DNA for the CDR3: TGCGCCAGCAGTATGGACAGGAGAAACACCATATATTTT. It codes for CASSMDRRNTIYF.

The chain recombines TRBV28 with TRBJ2-7; no definite D call. CDR3 length: 15 amino acids. Germline values: CDR1 MDHEN, CDR2 SYDVKM. Trimming took 4 bases from V and 0 from J, leaving 13 bases between them. For the CDR3, the DNA is TGTGCCAGCAGTTCCCCGCAGGTGAGCTCCTACGAGCAGTACTTC. Its protein product is CASSSPQVSSYEQYF. Together with reference TRBV28 and TRBJ2-7, the CDR3 gives the full variable domain: DVKVTQSSRYLVKRTGEKVFLECVQDMDHENMFWYRQDPGLGLRLIYFSYDVKMKEKGDIPEGYSVSREKKERFSLILESASTNQTSMYLCASSSPQVSSYEQYFGPGTRLTVT.

The chain uses TRBV5-1 and TRBJ2-7, with TRBD1 identical over 7 bases. This CDR3 is built from 14 residues. From germline, CDR1 is SGHRS and CDR2 YFSETQ. The ends lost 1 base at V and 3 bases at J; junction bases unmatched: 4. CDR3 sequence reads: CASSLMTGIYEQYF. Written as DNA, the CDR3 is TGCGCCAGCAGCTTGATGACAGGGATCTACGAGCAGTACTTC. The full variable domain, completed using reference TRBV5-1 and TRBJ2-7, is KAGVTQTPRYLIKTRGQQVTLSCSPISGHRSVSWYQQTPGQGLQFLFEYFSETQRNKGNFPGRFSGRQFSNSRSEMNVSTLELGDSALYLCASSLMTGIYEQYFGPGTRLTVT.

This clone was detected once. The CDR3, as DNA: TGTGCCAGCAGCCCTAGTGCAGGGGTCGGTGAAAAACTGTTTTTT. It is translated as CASSPSAGVGEKLFF. The V call is TRBV7-2, the J call TRBJ1-4, with a possible D match to TRBD1 (6 bases). There are 15 residues in the CDR3. From germline, CDR1 is SGHTA and CDR2 FQGNSA. Trimming took 5 bases from V and 7 from J, leaving 17 bases between them.

The rearrangement joins TRBV7-2 to TRBJ2-2; tentatively, D is TRBD1 (6 bases). Trimming shortened V by 5 bases and J by 4 bases, and 14 bases separated the two germline ends. The CDR3 runs to 15 residues. From germline, CDR1 is SGHTA and CDR2 FQGNSA. The CDR3 coding sequence is TGTGCCAGCAGCCCAGGGGCCGCAAGCACCGGGGAGCTGTTTTTT. It codes for CASSPGAASTGELFF. Filled out from reference TRBV7-2 and TRBJ2-2, the complete variable domain reads GAGVSQSPSNKVTEKGKDVELRCDPISGHTALYWYRQSLGQGLEFLIYFQGNSAPDKSGLPSDRFSAERTGGSVSTLTIQRTQQEDSAVYLCASSPGAASTGELFFGEGSRLTVL.

The V call is TRBV18, the J call TRBJ2-5; D might be TRBD1 (5 bases). The CDR3 extends over 13 amino acids. Trimming stripped 5 bases from V and 3 bases from J, with 10 bases between. Germline values: CDR1 KGHSH, CDR2 LQKENI. The CDR3: CASSTTDKETQYF. CDR3 sequence (DNA): TGTGCCAGCTCAACGACAGATAAAGAGACCCAGTACTTC.

The rearrangement joins TRBV19 to TRBJ1-3, with D uncertain. The CDR3 consists of 15 residues. The ends were cut back, 5 bases at V and 0 bases at J, with 11 bases in the middle. Germline V gene lookup returns CDR1 LNHDA and CDR2 SQIVND (reference sequence). In nucleotides, the CDR3 is TGTGCCAGTAGTGGTTCCGGGATCTCTGGAAACACCATATATTTT. As protein: CASSGSGISGNTIYF.

The rearrangement uses TRBV15 and TRBJ2-3; 8 bases match TRBD1. The CDR3 has 13 residues. Germline V gene data show CDR1 as LNHNV and CDR2 as YYDKDF (reference sequence). The ends lost 3 bases at V and 4 bases at J; junction bases unmatched: 0. In DNA form, the CDR3 reads TGTGCCACCAGCAGGGACAGGGCAGATACGCAGTATTTT. Its translation: CATSRDRADTQYF.

This clone was detected once. The chain has TRBV18 and TRBJ1-2; TRBD1 is a possible D gene (5 bases). There are 17 residues in the CDR3. Germline loops: CDR1 KGHSH, CDR2 LQKENI. Deletions cut 2 bases from V and 7 bases from J, with 23 bases between. The CDR3 reads CASSPFQGHAQPSGYTF. The CDR3 DNA follows: TGTGCCAGCTCACCATTTCAGGGTCACGCCCAACCGTCTGGCTACACCTTC.

This chain connects TRBV5-1 to TRBJ2-7; 12 nucleotides agree with TRBD1. Germline V gene data show CDR1 as SGHRS and CDR2 as YFSETQ. This CDR3 is built from 17 residues. With 4 bases clipped from V and 3 bases from J, the junction kept 11 bases outside the gene matches. The CDR3 bases are TGCGCCAGCAGCCCCGGGACAGGGGGCTCTCACATCTACGAGCAGTACTTC. This codes for CASSPGTGGSHIYEQYF. Supplemented by reference TRBV5-1 and TRBJ2-7, the full variable domain reads KAGVTQTPRYLIKTRGQQVTLSCSPISGHRSVSWYQQTPGQGLQFLFEYFSETQRNKGNFPGRFSGRQFSNSRSEMNVSTLELGDSALYLCASSPGTGGSHIYEQYFGPGTRLTVT.

This rearrangement joins TRBV18 to TRBJ1-3; the match to TRBD1 covers 9 bases. After removal of 8 bases from V and 3 bases from J, the junction contained 5 bases not matched to a gene. CDR1 is KGHSH and CDR2 is LQKENI in the germline V gene. The CDR3 loop spans 14 amino acids. The CDR3: CASTSDRGGNTIYF. The CDR3 DNA follows: TGTGCCAGCACCTCGGACAGGGGTGGAAACACCATATATTTT.

A single count supports this clone. The chain combines TRBV5-1 with TRBJ2-1, with 10 bases aligning to TRBD2. Germline assignment: CDR1 SGHRS and CDR2 YFSETQ. V was clipped by 3 bases and J by 7 bases; unmatched bases: 4. The CDR3 extends over 14 amino acids. CDR3 DNA: TGCGCCAGCAGCTGGAGCGGGGGGGCAAATGAGCAGTTCTTC. Protein: CASSWSGGANEQFF. Filled out from reference TRBV5-1 and TRBJ2-1, the complete variable domain reads KAGVTQTPRYLIKTRGQQVTLSCSPISGHRSVSWYQQTPGQGLQFLFEYFSETQRNKGNFPGRFSGRQFSNSRSEMNVSTLELGDSALYLCASSWSGGANEQFFGPGTRLTVL.

This clone turned up a few times. The V gene is TRBV19, the J gene TRBJ2-7; possibly TRBD1 for D (6 bases). Trimming left V 0 bases short and J 11 bases short, with 14 bases between. CDR1 LNHDA and CDR2 SQIVND come from the germline V gene (reference sequence). This CDR3 has 13 amino acids. The CDR3 nucleotides are TGTGCCAGTAGTATAGACCCCTCCGGACAGAAGTACTTC. It is translated as CASSIDPSGQKYF. Filled out from reference TRBV19 and TRBJ2-7, the complete variable domain reads DGGITQSPKYLFRKEGQNVTLSCEQNLNHDAMYWYRQDPGQGLRLIYYSQIVNDFQKGDIAEGYSVSREKKESFPLTVTSAQKNPTAFYLCASSIDPSGQKYFGPGTRLTVT.

The chain is built from TRBV2 and TRBJ1-4; tentative D call: TRBD1 (5 bases). The V end was cut by 4 bases, the J end by 9 bases, with 12 bases between. The germline V gene encodes CDR1 SNHLY and CDR2 FYNNEI. This CDR3 has 13 residues. CDR3 residues: CASSAGNRQKLFF. CDR3 nucleotides: TGTGCCAGCAGTGCAGGGAACCGCCAAAAACTGTTTTTT.

This chain links TRBV19 with TRBJ1-1; D remains unclear. The CDR3 has 17 amino acids. Germline V CDR1 and CDR2: LNHDA, SQIVND (reference sequence). V was trimmed by 5 bases and J by 6 bases, leaving 25 bases between them. The CDR3 bases are TGTGCCAGTAGTGGGGATACGAGGGTGACATTGGTAGCTGAAGCTTTCTTT. Its translation is CASSGDTRVTLVAEAFF.

This chain joins TRBV7-3 and TRBJ2-1, with 9 bases matching TRBD2. The CDR3 is 15 amino acids. The trim removed 3 bases at V and 7 bases at J, leaving 7 bases unmatched. CDR1 and CDR2 (germline): SGHTA, FQGTGA. The CDR3 is CASSLDAGGVNEQFF. The CDR3 coding sequence is TGTGCCAGCAGCTTGGATGCGGGGGGGGTAAATGAGCAGTTCTTC.